This TCR beta chain was recorded in a study of tumor and adjacent non-tumor tissue in lung cancer. Study summary: Histology: 11 to 13 adenocarcinoma, a couple of squamous cell carcinoma, 1 small cell lung cancer. Some 3.9 million productive TCRbeta reads were obtained per sample on average. Regarding the study as a whole: Tumor TCR diversity, when higher, was linked to shorter survival.

Germline V CDR1 and CDR2: MNHEY, SVGEGT. The CDR3 loop spans 14 amino acids. TCRbeta libraries were built with three rounds of nested PCR, modified from ARM-PCR. TCRdb processed the multiplex PCR reads anew with MiXCR; each CDR3 protein has one entry. The sample has 80,000 to 100,000 distinct CDR3 sequences; around three quarters are singletons. The template was RNA from unsorted bulk tissue. The normal lung tissue was taken more than 3 cm from the tumor edge. As for this clonotype: The antigen is undetermined. At one end the junction does not follow the germline gene, possibly because of a read error.

This receptor was taken from a man aged 55-75 years with small cell lung cancer. The sample taken for sequencing was distant non-tumor lung tissue. The genes are TRBV6-2 or TRBV6-3 and TRBJ1-5; the D gene is possibly TRBD1 (6 bases). The CDR3 protein is CGSTKTGSREPQHF. The CDR3 region has the DNA TGTGGCAGCACCAAAACAGGGTCGAGGGAGCCCCAGCATTTT.